The count of the clone carrying this T cell receptor (beta chain) is one. Its matching antigen is unknown. The V gene end was trimmed by 5 bases and the J gene end by 1 base; junction bases not matched to a gene: 5. CDR1 and CDR2 from the germline V gene are SGHAT and FQNNGV. CDR3 length: 15 amino acids. These data belong to a study of OX40 agonist ivuxolimab in advanced cancers. In the study overall: Ivuxolimab, an agonist antibody against OX40 (CD134), was given to patients.

Whole-study results and caveats: On average, CD8+ T cells showed a greater number of expanded clones than CD4+. Doses of 0.1 to 3.0 mg/kg were accompanied by clonal expansion of CD4+ and CD8+ blood T cells by week 6.

Sampled blood was obtained at baseline, cycle 4 day 1, and cycle 7 day 1. Sequencing used immunoSEQ multiplex PCR; TCRdb keeps in-frame clones, though not all of them. The sample lists about 83,000 clones, approximately 84% seen once, with approximately 7% in the top ten. This clonotype was obtained from an adult with an advanced solid tumor such as melanoma, head and neck, liver or kidney cancer. Sequencing was performed on CD4+ or CD8+ T cells sorted from blood, taken in a trial of the OX40 agonist ivuxolimab. The genes are TRBV11-2 and TRBJ1-1; 9 bases match TRBD1. The CDR3 sequence: CASSPSTGGNTEAFF. The DNA for the CDR3 is TGTGCCAGCAGCCCGTCGACAGGGGGGAACACTGAAGCTTTCTTT.